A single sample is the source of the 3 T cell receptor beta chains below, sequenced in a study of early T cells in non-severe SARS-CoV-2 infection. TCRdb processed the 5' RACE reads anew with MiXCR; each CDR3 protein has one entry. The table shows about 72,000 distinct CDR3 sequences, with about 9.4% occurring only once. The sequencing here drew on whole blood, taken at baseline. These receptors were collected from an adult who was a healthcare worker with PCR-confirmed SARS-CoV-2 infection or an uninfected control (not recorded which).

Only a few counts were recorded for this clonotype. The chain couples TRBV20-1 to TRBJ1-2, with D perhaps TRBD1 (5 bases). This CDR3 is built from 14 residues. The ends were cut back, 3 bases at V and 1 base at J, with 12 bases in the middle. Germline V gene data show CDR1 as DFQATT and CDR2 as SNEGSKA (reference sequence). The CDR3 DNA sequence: TGCAGTGCTAGGGCCCCCCAGGGTAACTATGGCTACACCTTC. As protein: CSARAPQGNYGYTF.

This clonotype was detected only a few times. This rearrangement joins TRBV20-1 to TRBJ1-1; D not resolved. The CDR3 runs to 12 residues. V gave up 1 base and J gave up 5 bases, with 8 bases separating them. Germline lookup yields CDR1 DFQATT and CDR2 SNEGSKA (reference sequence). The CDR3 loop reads CSARVGVTEAFF. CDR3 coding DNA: TGCAGTGCTAGAGTCGGGGTTACTGAAGCTTTCTTT.

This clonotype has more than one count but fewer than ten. CDR3 DNA sequence: TGTGCCAGCAGTGTCTGGGAGACTGAAGCTTTCTTT. As protein: CASSVWETEAFF. The genes are TRBV2 and TRBJ1-1; D unclear. The CDR3 sequence is 12 residues long. CDR1 and CDR2 from the germline V gene are SNHLY and FYNNEI. V was pared by 4 bases and J by 5 bases, with 8 bases between.